The 3 T cell receptor beta chains given below trace back to one sample, sequenced in a study of molecular identifiers for immune sequencing clone quantification. MiXCR, applied by TCRdb to the PCR reads, yields one record per CDR3 protein. The table records around 460,000 distinct CDR3 sequences, about 25% of them present only once. Sequencing was carried out using naive CD8+ T cells from blood, with Jurkat cell RNA spiked in. The subset is: FACS-sorted CD8+CD4-CCR7+CD45RA+ naive T cells. The receptor source for this set is a human donor in good health. Some libraries in this study had Jurkat cell RNA spiked in.

This clonotype showed up just a few times. V and J are TRBV4-3 and TRBJ2-7; 12 positions match TRBD2. The germline CDR1 and CDR2 sequences are LGHNA and YSLEER. Trimming took 0 bases from V and 5 from J; bases not matched to a gene: 8. The length of the CDR3 is 17 residues. CDR3 loop: CASSQDLTSGRRNEQYF. The CDR3, as DNA: TGCGCCAGCAGCCAAGACTTGACTAGCGGGAGACGCAACGAGCAGTACTTC.

This clonotype has only a few counts. The V gene is TRBV27, the J gene TRBJ1-2; 8 nucleotides agree with TRBD1. Germline V gene data show CDR1 as MNHEY and CDR2 as SMNVEV (reference sequence). Unmatched junction bases numbered 12, after V lost 8 bases and J lost 4 bases. There are 15 residues in the CDR3. The CDR3 sequence: CASRSSGTGFYGYTF. DNA for the CDR3: TGTGCCAGCCGATCTTCTGGGACAGGATTCTATGGCTACACCTTC.

This rearrangement joins TRBV6-5 to TRBJ1-2; D remains ambiguous. Deletions cut 7 bases from V and 8 bases from J, with 29 bases between. This CDR3 has 17 amino acids. Germline CDR1 reads MNHEY; CDR2 reads SVGAGI. CDR3 region: CASTHFTVTGIGGGYTF. CDR3 coding DNA: TGTGCCAGCACCCACTTTACCGTCACCGGGATCGGCGGCGGCTACACCTTC.